Shown below are 22 T cell receptor beta chains from a single sample sequenced in a study of regulatory T cells in long-lasting Graves disease listed by TCRdb under 2021. Library preparation used multiplex PCR. TCRdb shows the sequencer as Illumina HiSeq 4000. CDR3 regions were amplified by Arm-PCR with iRepertoire HTBI primers to construct TCR beta libraries. TCRdb took the public reads, trimmed them with fastp at Q25, ran MiXCR for clone calling and kept in-frame beta chains. Rows with a matching CDR3 protein are joined into one entry that keeps the most common DNA and genes. The sample records some 370,000 distinct CDR3 sequences, more than 20% of which are singletons. The leading ten clones occupy roughly a quarter of the sample. The time point label, read with the paper, signifies: persistent/refractory GD, antithyroid drugs over 5 years with positive TRAb. RNA was extracted from PBMCs in TRIzol for both TCR sequencing and RNA sequencing.

The input for sequencing was peripheral blood mononuclear cells (PBMCs), taken when the disease was refractory, from a patient treated with antithyroid drugs. Source of these receptors: a middle-aged woman with Graves disease. Donor details come from another sample of the same person, matched by shared clones.

V is TRBV28 and J is TRBJ1-2, with 7 bases identical to TRBD1. Germline V lookup: CDR1 MDHEN, CDR2 SYDVKM. V trimming: 5 bases; J trimming: 8 bases; junction bases outside the gene matches: 5. CDR3 size: 12 residues. DNA of the CDR3: TGTGCCAGCAGTCGGACAGGAGTGGGCTACACCTTC. Its translation: CASSRTGVGYTF.

This clonotype was seen at least ten times. The chain couples TRBV20-1 to TRBJ1-2, with 7 bases that match TRBD1. Per the germline V gene, CDR1 is DFQATT and CDR2 is SNEGSKA (reference sequence). This CDR3 contains 14 residues. The ends lost 4 bases at V and 1 base at J; junction bases unmatched: 6. CDR3 loop: CSATNGQVNYGYTF. CDR3 in DNA: TGCAGTGCTACAAACGGACAGGTTAACTATGGCTACACCTTC.

This clonotype was counted a few times. J is TRBJ2-7 and V is TRBV6-5, with TRBD2 matching over 9 bases. This CDR3 is 15 amino acids long. The trim removed 1 base at V and 4 bases at J, leaving 5 bases unmatched. Germline V gene sequence: CDR1 MNHEY, CDR2 SVGAGI. The CDR3 coding sequence is TGTGCCAGCAGTTACTTGGGGACTAGCCAGTACGAGCAGTACTTC. Translation: CASSYLGTSQYEQYF.

This clonotype was picked up many times. The rearrangement links TRBV28 to TRBJ2-5; 7 positions match TRBD1. The CDR3 consists of 13 residues. Trimming took 10 bases from V and 5 from J; bases not matched to a gene: 10. Germline-derived CDR1 and CDR2 are MDHEN and SYDVKM. The DNA for the CDR3 is TGTGCCACCACAGGGGTCCCCCCGGAGACCCAGTACTTC. Translated: CATTGVPPETQYF.

The CDR3 sequence is CAWSRDARTEAFF. The CDR3 DNA sequence: TGTGCCTGGAGTCGGGACGCCCGCACTGAAGCTTTCTTT. This chain connects TRBV30 to TRBJ1-1, with D perhaps TRBD1 (5 bases). Trimming stripped 2 bases from V and 4 bases from J, with 11 bases between. The V gene's germline CDR1 is GTSNPN and CDR2 SVGIG (reference sequence). The CDR3 contains 13 residues.

CDR3 nucleotides: TGCAGCGTTGAAGGAGGTAGGGGCAGGTACTCTGAAGCTTTCTTT. Its translation: CSVEGGRGRYSEAFF. The chain combines TRBV29-1 with TRBJ1-1; TRBD1 might be the D (5 bases). Trimming pared 1 base from V and 6 bases from J, leaving 18 bases between. The CDR3 contains 15 residues. Germline assignment: CDR1 SQVTM and CDR2 ANQGSEA.

The V call is TRBV11-2, the J call TRBJ2-7; D gene ambiguous. Per the germline V gene, CDR1 is SGHAT and CDR2 is FQNNGV. CDR3 size: 15 residues. Trimming stripped 3 bases from V and 2 bases from J, with 14 bases between. CDR3: CASSFQSEMAYEQYF. Written as DNA, the CDR3 is TGTGCCAGCAGCTTTCAAAGCGAGATGGCCTACGAGCAGTACTTC.

This clonotype was picked up many times. J is TRBJ2-2 and V is TRBV28; D remains unclear. The V end lost 6 bases, the J end lost 8 bases, and 7 bases lay between the germline ends. The length of the CDR3 is 11 residues. Germline CDR1 and CDR2: MDHEN and SYDVKM. CDR3 nucleotides: TGTGCCAGCAGCCTACAAGGGGAGCTGTTTTTT. This encodes CASSLQGELFF.

This clonotype was seen only a few times. The chain combines TRBV2 with TRBJ1-6, with D hard to call. Per germline, CDR1 SNHLY and CDR2 FYNNEI. The CDR3 spans 13 residues. Trimming left V 7 bases short and J 6 bases short, with 10 bases between. In DNA form, the CDR3 reads TGTGCCAGCAAGCAGGAGTTTAATTCACCCCTCCACTTT. It encodes CASKQEFNSPLHF.

This clonotype was seen just once. The genes are TRBV3-1 and TRBJ1-3; D gene ambiguous. The germline V gene has CDR1 LGHDT and CDR2 YNNKEL (reference sequence). CDR3 length equals 14 residues. V lost 1 base, J lost 0 bases, and 4 bases lay in between. CDR3 residues: CASSQADSGNTIYF. CDR3 DNA: TGTGCCAGCAGCCAAGCCGACTCTGGAAACACCATATATTTT.

This clonotype has ten or more counts. The rearrangement uses TRBV28 and TRBJ2-5, with 15 bases matching TRBD2. The CDR3 is 17 amino acids. Germline CDR1 reads MDHEN; CDR2 reads SYDVKM. The trim removed 2 bases at V and 4 bases at J, leaving 5 bases unmatched. The DNA of the CDR3 is TGTGCCAGCAGTTTACCGGGACTAGCGGGAGGCGGAGAGACCCAGTACTTC. Protein sequence: CASSLPGLAGGGETQYF.

The V gene is TRBV11-3, the J gene TRBJ2-3; a possible D gene is TRBD1 (5 bases). The CDR3 covers 16 residues. Trimming left V 5 bases short and J 1 base short, with 16 bases between. Germline V gives CDR1 SGHNT, CDR2 YENEEA. CDR3 bases: TGTGCCAGCAGCCGCACGACAGCCATGGGCACAGATACGCAGTATTTT. Its translation: CASSRTTAMGTDTQYF.

V and J are TRBV11-3 and TRBJ2-5; D uncertain. Germline CDR1 is SGHNT and CDR2 is YENEEA. The CDR3 is made up of 13 amino acids. V was cut by 6 bases and J by 2 bases, with 10 bases left in between. The CDR3 coding sequence is TGTGCCAGCAGTTGGTGGGGTCAAGAGACCCAGTACTTC. Its translation: CASSWWGQETQYF.

This clonotype has only a few counts. The CDR3 reads CSELAGPLQETQYF. CDR3 in DNA: TGCAGCGAGTTAGCGGGACCTTTACAAGAGACCCAGTACTTC. The chain combines TRBV29-1 with TRBJ2-5; 8 bases agree with TRBD2. The CDR3 contains 14 residues. After removal of 7 bases from V and 2 bases from J, the junction contained 9 bases not matched to a gene. Germline CDR1 reads SQVTM; CDR2 reads ANQGSEA.

This clonotype has only one observation. This chain joins TRBV7-2 and TRBJ2-5, with TRBD1 matching 7 bases. After removal of 6 bases from V and 3 bases from J, the junction contained 16 bases not matched to a gene. Germline values: CDR1 SGHTA, CDR2 FQGNSA. The CDR3 covers 17 residues. CDR3 sequence reads: CASSYNSRGSVKETQYF. CDR3 sequence (DNA): TGTGCCAGCAGTTATAATAGCAGGGGGTCAGTTAAAGAGACCCAGTACTTC. The full variable domain, completed using reference TRBV7-2 and TRBJ2-5, is GAGVSQSPSNKVTEKGKDVELRCDPISGHTALYWYRQSLGQGLEFLIYFQGNSAPDKSGLPSDRFSAERTGGSVSTLTIQRTQQEDSAVYLCASSYNSRGSVKETQYFGPGTRLLVL.

This clonotype was counted only a few times. This chain connects TRBV19 to TRBJ1-5, with D possibly matching TRBD1 (5 bases). Trimming cost V 3 bases and J 0 bases, with 12 bases left between them. The CDR3 spans 16 residues. Germline CDR1 reads LNHDA; CDR2 reads SQIVND (reference sequence). The CDR3 is CASSISSRASNQPQHF. For the CDR3, the DNA is TGTGCCAGTAGTATTTCGTCCAGGGCTAGCAATCAGCCCCAGCATTTT. The whole variable domain, remainder taken from reference TRBV19 and TRBJ1-5, is DGGITQSPKYLFRKEGQNVTLSCEQNLNHDAMYWYRQDPGQGLRLIYYSQIVNDFQKGDIAEGYSVSREKKESFPLTVTSAQKNPTAFYLCASSISSRASNQPQHFGDGTRLSIL.

This sequence joins TRBV27 and TRBJ2-3; D not certain. V was clipped by 2 bases and J by 2 bases, with 11 bases between them. Germline V gene lookup returns CDR1 MNHEY and CDR2 SMNVEV (reference sequence). This CDR3 is 15 amino acids long. The CDR3 region is CASSLLYLNTDTQYF. The CDR3 region has the DNA TGTGCCAGCAGTTTACTATACCTGAACACAGATACGCAGTATTTT.

This clonotype was picked up a small number of times. The chain couples TRBV20-1 to TRBJ2-5; 8 positions agree with TRBD1. The V gene end was trimmed by 6 bases and the J gene end by 5 bases; junction bases not matched to a gene: 14. This CDR3 is 15 amino acids long. CDR1 is DFQATT and CDR2 is SNEGSKA in the germline V gene (reference sequence). The CDR3 protein is CSAHDITGGRETQYF. CDR3 nucleotide sequence: TGCAGTGCCCACGATATAACAGGGGGACGGGAGACCCAGTACTTC.

The V and J genes are TRBV15 and TRBJ2-1; 8 bases align to TRBD2. The V gene's germline CDR1 is LNHNV and CDR2 YYDKDF (reference sequence). Trimming removed 0 bases from V and 3 bases from J; junction bases left unmatched: 4. This CDR3 region has 16 residues. CDR3 residues: CATSRDLAGGYNEQFF. The CDR3 DNA reads TGTGCCACCAGCAGAGATCTGGCGGGAGGCTACAATGAGCAGTTCTTC.

Remarks on this clonotype: Mismatch with germline at one junction end may stem from a read error. This sequence joins TRBV11-2 and TRBJ1-5; D possibly corresponds to TRBD1 (5 bases). This CDR3 is built from 17 residues. CDR1 and CDR2 from the germline V gene are SGHAT and FQNNGV. The CDR3 nucleotides are TGCGCCAGCAGCCAAGTTGTCTTGTCGGGGGGAACTCAGCCCCAGCATTTT. Protein product: CASSQVVLSGGTQPQHF.

The chain couples TRBV20-1 to TRBJ2-7, with a possible D match to TRBD2 (6 bases). V lost 4 bases to trimming and J lost 3 bases, with 10 bases between them. Germline V lookup: CDR1 DFQATT, CDR2 SNEGSKA (reference sequence). The CDR3 consists of 12 residues. CDR3 DNA sequence: TGCAGTGCTAATAGCGGAGGCTACGAGCAGTACTTC. Amino acid sequence: CSANSGGYEQYF.

This clonotype was picked up many times. The V gene is TRBV6-1, the J gene TRBJ2-7; D might be TRBD1 or TRBD2, each matching 5 bases. Trimming pared 5 bases from V and 5 bases from J, leaving 16 bases between. Germline V gene lookup returns CDR1 MNHNS and CDR2 SASEGT. The CDR3 sequence is 14 residues long. In nucleotides, the CDR3 is TGTGCCAGCAGTCGGACTTTCCGAGGGGACGAGCAGTACTTC. Translating gives CASSRTFRGDEQYF.